This TCR beta chain was sequenced in a study of shared clonotypes between healthy human individuals. Study-wide findings and caveats: The study generally estimated greater richness for naive than memory subsets. Non-shared clonotypes had lower generation probabilities than those shared by all four donors.

Concerning this clone: Its antigen is unknown.

Sorted-subset replicate PCRs used approximately 180 ng of genomic DNA. This amount corresponded to approximately 30,000 T cell genomes. Using immunoSEQ multiplex PCR, the repertoire was profiled, and TCRdb retains in-frame clones only, with some absent. The sample holds roughly 520,000 clones; 95% to 96% are singletons and the top ten take about 0.059%. The CDR3 runs 13 residues. The V gene's germline CDR1 is MGHRA and CDR2 YSYEKL. V lost 0 bases and J 11 bases, leaving 13 bases between the germline ends. Input material: naive CD4+ T cells sorted from blood. Sample subset: CD45RA+ positively selected. This TCR came from a woman in her 30s in good health. This chain connects TRBV4-1 to TRBJ2-5; possible D gene TRBD1, 6 bases. The CDR3 region is CASSQEQGGEQYF. Here the CDR3 DNA reads TGCGCCAGCAGCCAAGAACAGGGCGGAGAGCAGTACTTC.